This T cell receptor beta chain was sequenced for a study of shared clonotypes between healthy human individuals. This CDR3 has 16 amino acids. With 2 bases clipped from V and 4 bases from J, the junction kept 9 bases outside the gene matches. The V gene's germline CDR1 is LGHNA and CDR2 YSLEER. The genomic DNA of each subset was split evenly across several immunoSEQ plates. Clones were read by immunoSEQ multiplex PCR, and TCRdb kept only the in-frame ones, dropping some. The sample carries fewer than 1.4 million clones, about 84% recorded once. Specimen: memory CD4+ T cells from PBMCs. Documented subset: CD45RA-negative fraction. V is TRBV4-3 and J is TRBJ1-1, with 8 bases matching TRBD1. The sequence was collected from a young man in good health. Some clones in this sample may be carry-over from other donors' samples. For the CDR3, the DNA is TGCGCCAGCAGCCAATTTACAGGGGGAATCGGCACTGAAGCTTTCTTT. Its protein is CASSQFTGGIGTEAFF.